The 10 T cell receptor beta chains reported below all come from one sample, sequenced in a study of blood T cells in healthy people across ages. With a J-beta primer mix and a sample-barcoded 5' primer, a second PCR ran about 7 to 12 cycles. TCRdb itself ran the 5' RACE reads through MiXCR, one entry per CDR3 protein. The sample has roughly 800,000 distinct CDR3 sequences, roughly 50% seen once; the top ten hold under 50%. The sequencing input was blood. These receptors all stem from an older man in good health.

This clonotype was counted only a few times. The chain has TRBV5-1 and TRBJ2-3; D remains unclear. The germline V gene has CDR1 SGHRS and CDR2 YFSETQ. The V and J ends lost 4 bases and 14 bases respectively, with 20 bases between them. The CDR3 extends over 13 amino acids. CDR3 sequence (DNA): TGCGCCAGCAGCGTGGCCAGAGCCGGATACGCGTATTTT. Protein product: CASSVARAGYAYF.

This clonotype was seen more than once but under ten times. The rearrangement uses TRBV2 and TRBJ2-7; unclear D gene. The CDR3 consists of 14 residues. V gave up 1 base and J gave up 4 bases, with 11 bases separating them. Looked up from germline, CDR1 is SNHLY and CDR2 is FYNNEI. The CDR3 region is CASSEVSRSYEQYF. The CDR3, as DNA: TGTGCCAGCAGTGAAGTATCCCGGTCGTACGAGCAGTACTTC.

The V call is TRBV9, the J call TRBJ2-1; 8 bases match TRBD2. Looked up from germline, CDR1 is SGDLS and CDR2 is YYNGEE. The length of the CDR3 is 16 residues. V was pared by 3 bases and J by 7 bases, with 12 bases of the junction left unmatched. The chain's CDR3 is CASSAGGGAAPNEQFF. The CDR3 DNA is TGTGCCAGCAGCGCGGGGGGGGGAGCGGCGCCTAATGAGCAGTTCTTC.

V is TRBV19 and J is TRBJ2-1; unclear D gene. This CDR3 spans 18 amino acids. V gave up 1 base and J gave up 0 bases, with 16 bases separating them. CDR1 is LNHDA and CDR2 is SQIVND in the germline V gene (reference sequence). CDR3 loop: CASSIVWTARFSYNEQFF. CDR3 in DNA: TGTGCCAGTAGTATAGTGTGGACGGCTCGCTTCTCCTACAATGAGCAGTTCTTC.

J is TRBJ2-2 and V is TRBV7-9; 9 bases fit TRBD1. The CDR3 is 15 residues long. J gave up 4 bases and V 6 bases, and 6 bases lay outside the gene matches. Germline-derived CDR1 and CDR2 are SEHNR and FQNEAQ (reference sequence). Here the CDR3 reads CASRAQGAITGELFF. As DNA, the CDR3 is TGTGCCAGCAGGGCACAGGGGGCGATCACCGGGGAGCTGTTTTTT.

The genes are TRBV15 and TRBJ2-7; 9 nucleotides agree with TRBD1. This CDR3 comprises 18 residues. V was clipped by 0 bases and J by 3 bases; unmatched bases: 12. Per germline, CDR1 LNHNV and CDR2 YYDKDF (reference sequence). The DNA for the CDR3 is TGTGCCACCAGCAGAGAGATAGGAAGGACAGGGGCCCTCTACGAGCAGTACTTC. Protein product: CATSREIGRTGALYEQYF. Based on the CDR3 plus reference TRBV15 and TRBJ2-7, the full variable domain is DAMVIQNPRYQVTQFGKPVTLSCSQTLNHNVMYWYQQKSSQAPKLLFHYYDKDFNNEADTPDNFQSRRPNTSFCFLDIRSPGLGDTAMYLCATSREIGRTGALYEQYFGPGTRLTVT.

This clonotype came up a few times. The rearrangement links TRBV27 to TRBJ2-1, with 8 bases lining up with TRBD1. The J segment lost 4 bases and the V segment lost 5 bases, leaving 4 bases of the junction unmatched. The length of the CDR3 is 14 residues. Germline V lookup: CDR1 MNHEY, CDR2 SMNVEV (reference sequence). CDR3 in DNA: TGTGCCAGCAGTCCGACAGGGGTATACAATGAGCAGTTCTTC. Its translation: CASSPTGVYNEQFF.

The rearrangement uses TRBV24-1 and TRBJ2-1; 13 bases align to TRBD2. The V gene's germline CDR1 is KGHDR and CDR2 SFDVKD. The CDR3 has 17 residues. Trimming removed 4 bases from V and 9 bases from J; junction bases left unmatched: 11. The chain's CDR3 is CATSEAGLAGVGGEQFF. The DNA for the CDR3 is TGTGCCACCAGTGAGGCCGGACTAGCGGGAGTGGGAGGTGAGCAGTTCTTC.

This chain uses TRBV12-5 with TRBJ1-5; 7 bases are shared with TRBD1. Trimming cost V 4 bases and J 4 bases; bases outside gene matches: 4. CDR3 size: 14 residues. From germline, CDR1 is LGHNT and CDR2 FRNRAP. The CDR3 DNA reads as TGTGCTAGTGGTTCCGACAGGGTAAATCAGCCCCAGCATTTT. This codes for CASGSDRVNQPQHF.

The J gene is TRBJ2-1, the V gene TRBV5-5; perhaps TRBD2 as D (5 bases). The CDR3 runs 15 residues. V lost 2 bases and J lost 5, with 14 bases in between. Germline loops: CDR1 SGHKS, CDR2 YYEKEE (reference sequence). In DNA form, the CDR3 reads TGTGCCAGCAGCTTCCCGGCGGGTGGCCACAATGAGCAGTTCTTC. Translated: CASSFPAGGHNEQFF.